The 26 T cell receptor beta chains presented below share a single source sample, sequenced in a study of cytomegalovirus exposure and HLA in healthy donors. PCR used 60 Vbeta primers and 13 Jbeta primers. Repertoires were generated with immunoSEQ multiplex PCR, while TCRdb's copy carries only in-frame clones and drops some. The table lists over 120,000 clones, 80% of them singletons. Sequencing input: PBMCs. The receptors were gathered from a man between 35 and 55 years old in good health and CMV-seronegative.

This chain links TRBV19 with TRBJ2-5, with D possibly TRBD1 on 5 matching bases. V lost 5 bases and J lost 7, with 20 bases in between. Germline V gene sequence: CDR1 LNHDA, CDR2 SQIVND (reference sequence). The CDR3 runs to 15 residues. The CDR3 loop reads CASSSRTNRKVTQYF. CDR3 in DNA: TGTGCCAGTAGTTCAAGGACAAACCGCAAGGTGACCCAGTACTTC. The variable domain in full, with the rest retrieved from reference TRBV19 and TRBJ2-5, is DGGITQSPKYLFRKEGQNVTLSCEQNLNHDAMYWYRQDPGQGLRLIYYSQIVNDFQKGDIAEGYSVSREKKESFPLTVTSAQKNPTAFYLCASSSRTNRKVTQYFGPGTRLLVL.

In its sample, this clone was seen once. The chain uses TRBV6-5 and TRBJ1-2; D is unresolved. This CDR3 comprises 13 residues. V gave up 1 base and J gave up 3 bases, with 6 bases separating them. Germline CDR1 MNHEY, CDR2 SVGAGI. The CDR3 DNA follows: TGTGCCAGCAGTTACTGGCAGGACTATGGCTACACCTTC. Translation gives CASSYWQDYGYTF.

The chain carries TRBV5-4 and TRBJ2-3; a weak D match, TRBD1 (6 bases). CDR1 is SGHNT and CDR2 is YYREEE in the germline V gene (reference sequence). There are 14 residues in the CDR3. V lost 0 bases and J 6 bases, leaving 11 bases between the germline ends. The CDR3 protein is CASSLGQAADTQYF. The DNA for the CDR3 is TGTGCCAGCAGCTTGGGACAGGCCGCGGATACGCAGTATTTT.

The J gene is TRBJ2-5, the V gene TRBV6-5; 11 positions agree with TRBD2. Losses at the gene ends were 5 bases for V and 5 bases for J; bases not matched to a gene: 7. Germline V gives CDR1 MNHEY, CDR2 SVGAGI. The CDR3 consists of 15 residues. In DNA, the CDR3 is TGTGCCAGCAGTCATTTAGCGGGGGGGCGGGAGACCCAGTACTTC. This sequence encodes CASSHLAGGRETQYF.

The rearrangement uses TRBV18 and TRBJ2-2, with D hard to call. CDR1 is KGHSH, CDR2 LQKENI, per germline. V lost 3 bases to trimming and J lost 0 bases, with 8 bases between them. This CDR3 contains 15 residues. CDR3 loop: CASSPAAPNTGELFF. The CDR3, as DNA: TGTGCCAGCTCACCGGCGGCCCCGAACACCGGGGAGCTGTTTTTT.

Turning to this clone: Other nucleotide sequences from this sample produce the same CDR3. The CDR3 nucleotides read TGTGCCAGCAGTTACCAACAGGGGGGAGCGCATAATTCACCCCTCCACTTT. The encoded protein is CASSYQQGGAHNSPLHF. This rearrangement joins TRBV28 to TRBJ1-6; 8 positions match TRBD1. The ends lost 4 bases at V and 5 bases at J; junction bases unmatched: 10. The CDR3 sequence is 17 residues long. Germline CDR1 reads MDHEN; CDR2 reads SYDVKM.

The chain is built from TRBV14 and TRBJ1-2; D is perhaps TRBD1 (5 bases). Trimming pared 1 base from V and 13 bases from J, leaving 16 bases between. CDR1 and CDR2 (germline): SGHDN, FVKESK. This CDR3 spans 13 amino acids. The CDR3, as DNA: TGTGCCAGCAGCCAAGGACAGTCTTATCTAGGCACCTTC. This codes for CASSQGQSYLGTF. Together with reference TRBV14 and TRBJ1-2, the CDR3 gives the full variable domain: EAGVTQFPSHSVIEKGQTVTLRCDPISGHDNLYWYRRVMGKEIKFLLHFVKESKQDESGMPNNRFLAERTGGTYSTLKVQPAELEDSGVYFCASSQGQSYLGTFGSGTRLTVV.

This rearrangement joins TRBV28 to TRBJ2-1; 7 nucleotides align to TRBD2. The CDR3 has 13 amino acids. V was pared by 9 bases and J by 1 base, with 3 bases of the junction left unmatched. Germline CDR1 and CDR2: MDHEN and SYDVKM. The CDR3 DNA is TGTGCCAGTCTCGGGGGGTCCTACAATGAGCAGTTCTTC. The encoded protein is CASLGGSYNEQFF.

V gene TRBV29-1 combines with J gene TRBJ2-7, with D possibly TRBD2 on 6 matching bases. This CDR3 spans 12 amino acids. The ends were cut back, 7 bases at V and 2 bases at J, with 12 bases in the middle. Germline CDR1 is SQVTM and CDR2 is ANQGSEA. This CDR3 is CSGGTGTYEQYF. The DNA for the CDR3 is TGCAGCGGAGGGACTGGGACCTACGAGCAGTACTTC.

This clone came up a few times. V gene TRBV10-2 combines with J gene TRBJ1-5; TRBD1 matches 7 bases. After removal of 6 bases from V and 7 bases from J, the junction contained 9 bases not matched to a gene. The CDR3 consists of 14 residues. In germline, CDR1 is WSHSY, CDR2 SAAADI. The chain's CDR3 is CASSDDRARQPQHF. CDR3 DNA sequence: TGCGCCAGCAGCGATGACAGGGCGCGGCAGCCCCAGCATTTT.

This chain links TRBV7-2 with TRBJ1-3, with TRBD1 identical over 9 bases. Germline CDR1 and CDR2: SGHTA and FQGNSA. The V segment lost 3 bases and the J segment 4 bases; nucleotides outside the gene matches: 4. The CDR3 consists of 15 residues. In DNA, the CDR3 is TGTGCCAGCAGCTTTCCCACAGGGGGCGGAAACACCATATATTTT. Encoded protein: CASSFPTGGGNTIYF.

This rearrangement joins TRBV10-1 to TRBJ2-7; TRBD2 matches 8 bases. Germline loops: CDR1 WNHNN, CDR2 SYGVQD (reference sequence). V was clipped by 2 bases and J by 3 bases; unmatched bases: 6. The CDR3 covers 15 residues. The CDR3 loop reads CASSEVGAGDYEQYF. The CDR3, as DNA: TGCGCCAGCAGTGAGGTTGGAGCGGGAGACTACGAGCAGTACTTC.

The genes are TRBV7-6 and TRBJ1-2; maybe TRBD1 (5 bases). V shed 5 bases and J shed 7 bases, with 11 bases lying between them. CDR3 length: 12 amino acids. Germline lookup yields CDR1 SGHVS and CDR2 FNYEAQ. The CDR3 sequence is CASSASGSGYTF. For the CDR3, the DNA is TGTGCCAGCAGCGCCTCAGGGTCTGGCTACACCTTC.

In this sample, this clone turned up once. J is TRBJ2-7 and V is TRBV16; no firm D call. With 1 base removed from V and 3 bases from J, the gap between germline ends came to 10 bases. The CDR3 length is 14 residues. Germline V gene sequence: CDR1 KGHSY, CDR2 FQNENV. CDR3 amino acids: CASSQFRKIYEQYF. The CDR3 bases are TGTGCCAGCAGCCAATTTAGAAAAATCTACGAGCAGTACTTC.

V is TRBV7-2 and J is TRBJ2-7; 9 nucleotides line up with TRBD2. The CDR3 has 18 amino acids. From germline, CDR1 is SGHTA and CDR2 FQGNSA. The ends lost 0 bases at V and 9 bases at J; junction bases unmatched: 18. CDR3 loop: CASSLAAAWGGGAYGQYF. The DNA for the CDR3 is TGTGCCAGCAGCTTAGCCGCTGCGTGGGGCGGGGGGGCATATGGGCAGTACTTC.

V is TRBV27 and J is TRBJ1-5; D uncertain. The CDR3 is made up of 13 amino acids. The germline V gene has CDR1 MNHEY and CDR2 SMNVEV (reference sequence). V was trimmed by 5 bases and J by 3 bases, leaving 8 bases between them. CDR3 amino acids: CASSPFFNQPQHF. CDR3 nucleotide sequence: TGTGCCAGCAGTCCTTTCTTCAATCAGCCCCAGCATTTT.

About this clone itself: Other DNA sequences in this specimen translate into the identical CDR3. CDR3 in amino acids: CASSLGQGSYEQYF. The CDR3 coding sequence is TGTGCCAGTAGTTTGGGACAGGGGTCCTACGAGCAGTACTTC. V and J are TRBV19 and TRBJ2-7, with 10 nucleotides matching TRBD1. CDR1 is LNHDA and CDR2 is SQIVND in the germline V gene (reference sequence). CDR3 length: 14 residues. With 5 bases clipped from V and 1 base from J, the junction kept 2 bases outside the gene matches.

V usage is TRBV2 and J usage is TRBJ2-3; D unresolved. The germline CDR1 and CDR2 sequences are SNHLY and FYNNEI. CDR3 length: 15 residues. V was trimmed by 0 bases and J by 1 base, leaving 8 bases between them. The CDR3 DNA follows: TGTGCCAGCAGTGAAGCTTCAGTGGGCACAGATACGCAGTATTTT. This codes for CASSEASVGTDTQYF.

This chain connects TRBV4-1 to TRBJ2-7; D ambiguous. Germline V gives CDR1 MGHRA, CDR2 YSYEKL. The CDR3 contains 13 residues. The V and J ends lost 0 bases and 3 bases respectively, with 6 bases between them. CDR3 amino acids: CASSQDNGYEQYF. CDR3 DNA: TGCGCCAGCAGCCAAGATAACGGCTACGAGCAGTACTTC.

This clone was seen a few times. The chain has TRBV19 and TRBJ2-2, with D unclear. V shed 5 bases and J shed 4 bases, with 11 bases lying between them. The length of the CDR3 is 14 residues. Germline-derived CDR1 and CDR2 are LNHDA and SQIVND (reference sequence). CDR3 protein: CASSPSWSTGELFF. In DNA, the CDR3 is TGTGCCAGTAGTCCCAGTTGGAGCACCGGGGAGCTGTTTTTT. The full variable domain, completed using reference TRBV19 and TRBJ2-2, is DGGITQSPKYLFRKEGQNVTLSCEQNLNHDAMYWYRQDPGQGLRLIYYSQIVNDFQKGDIAEGYSVSREKKESFPLTVTSAQKNPTAFYLCASSPSWSTGELFFGEGSRLTVL.

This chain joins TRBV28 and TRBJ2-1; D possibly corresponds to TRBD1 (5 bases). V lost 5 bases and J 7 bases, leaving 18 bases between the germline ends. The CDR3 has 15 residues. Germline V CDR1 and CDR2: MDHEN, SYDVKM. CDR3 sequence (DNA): TGTGCCAGCAGTAAGGGATTTAGGGGTGAAAATGAGCAGTTCTTC. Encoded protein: CASSKGFRGENEQFF.

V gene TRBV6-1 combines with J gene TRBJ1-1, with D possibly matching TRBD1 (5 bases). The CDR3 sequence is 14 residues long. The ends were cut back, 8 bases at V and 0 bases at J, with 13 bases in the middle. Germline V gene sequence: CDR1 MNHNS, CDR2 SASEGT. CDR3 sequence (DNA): TGTGCCAGCCCAGGGCAGTTTGTGAACACTGAAGCTTTCTTT. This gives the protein CASPGQFVNTEAFF.

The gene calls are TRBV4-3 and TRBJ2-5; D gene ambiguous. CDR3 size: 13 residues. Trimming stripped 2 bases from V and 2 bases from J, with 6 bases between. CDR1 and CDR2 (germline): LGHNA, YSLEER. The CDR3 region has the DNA TGCGCCAGCAGCCAATCCCTGCAAGAGACCCAGTACTTC. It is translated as CASSQSLQETQYF.

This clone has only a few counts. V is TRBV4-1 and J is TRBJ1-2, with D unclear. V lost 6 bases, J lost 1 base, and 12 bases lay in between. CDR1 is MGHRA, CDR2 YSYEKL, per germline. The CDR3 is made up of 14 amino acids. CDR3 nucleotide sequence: TGCGCCAGCAGTTTTGACGGGGATAACTATGGCTACACCTTC. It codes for CASSFDGDNYGYTF.

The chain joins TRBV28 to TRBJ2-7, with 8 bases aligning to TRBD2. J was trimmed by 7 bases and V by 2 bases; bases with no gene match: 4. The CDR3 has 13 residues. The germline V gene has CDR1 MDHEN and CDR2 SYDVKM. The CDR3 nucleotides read TGTGCCAGCAGTTTAGGGCCGGGGGGGGAGCAGTACTTC. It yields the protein CASSLGPGGEQYF.

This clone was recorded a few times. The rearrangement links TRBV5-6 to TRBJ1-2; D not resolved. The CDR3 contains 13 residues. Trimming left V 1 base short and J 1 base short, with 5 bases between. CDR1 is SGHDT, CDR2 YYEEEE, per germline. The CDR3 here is CASSLPVNYGYTF. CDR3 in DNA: TGTGCCAGCAGCTTGCCAGTTAACTATGGCTACACCTTC.